What follows describes a single TCR beta chain. Its cognate antigen has yet to be identified. It has no much larger one-base neighbor in the sample; base qualities were not kept. The germline V gene encodes CDR1 LNHDA and CDR2 SQIVND (reference sequence). Trimming removed 8 bases from V and 0 bases from J, leaving 5 bases between the germline ends. The CDR3 goes from the cysteine to the phenylalanine over 12 residues. Of all the DNA, just the CDR3 is kept, 36 bases in frame from base 1. TCRbeta CDR3 regions were amplified from genomic DNA using the immunoSEQ Assay, a bias-controlled multiplex PCR. The authors processed their data as follows. Nucleated cell counts per sample were estimated from amplification of reference gene primers within the assay. To quantify the absolute abundance of each unique TCRbeta CDR3 rearrangement, sequence reads were collapsed and filtered. Productive Simpson clonality was computed per sample as the square root of Simpson's diversity index over productive rearrangements. This immuneACCESS table, as held by TCRdb, lists in-frame sequences with V and J called but not all clones. Of the missing ones, under half trace to an unresolved V gene in checked studies; the others have no known cause. V and J calls and clone size come straight from that table; D and trimming were deduced from the DNA. The sample records around 260,000 clones, approximately 89% of which are singletons. In total, the top ten clones hold more than 8.5% of the sample.

This specimen comes from a study of blood T cell repertoires in COVID-19 (TCRdb year 2020). Concerning the study at large: The collaborator samples originated in the United States, Italy and Spain and spanned the acute and convalescent phases of COVID-19. The repertoires were released in a freely available public database meant as a resource for research on the immune response to SARS-CoV-2. The samples were drawn from the first 160 participants of the ongoing ImmuneRACE study and from 1,254 subjects provided by 6 global collaborators. Where available, HLA class I and class II types were obtained from metadata supplied by the sample provider rather than from assay-based typing. Nearly every sample came with metadata listing a de-identified subject ID, COVID-19 status, age in years and sex. The dataset comprised deeply sampled blood TCRbeta repertoires from subjects exposed to, actively infected with, or recovered from COVID-19. The material from the prospective study consisted of cDNA or gDNA derived from T cells, B-cell-depleted T cells, or PBMCs. What the study reported, not specific to this receptor: The quantity of clinical and demographic metadata differed by source and by participant and was supplied without curation.

One collaborating source in Seattle enrolled patients while the patients were actively infected and followed the patients over time throughout the course of disease. Each collaborating institution followed its own protocols to collect whole blood in K2EDTA tubes. For TCRbeta analysis, collaborators shipped samples in one of three forms: frozen whole blood, isolated PBMCs, or DNA extracted from either of those sample types. Source material: peripheral blood. The chain is encoded by TRBV19 joined to TRBJ1-3, with an unclear D gene assignment. The TCR comes from a woman in her 70s with COVID-19, enrolled during active disease. The DNA is TGTGCCAGTGCGGCCTCTGGAAACACCATATATTTT. It encodes CASAASGNTIYF.